This T cell receptor beta chain was observed in a study of identical twins. Each donor (without exception) was a healthy Caucasian. Losses at the gene ends were 7 bases for V and 4 bases for J; bases not matched to a gene: 8. CDR3 size: 15 residues. Germline CDR1 and CDR2: MDHEN and SYDVKM. Using its own MiXCR run on the 5' RACE reads, TCRdb lists one record per CDR3 protein. The table shows hundreds of thousands of distinct CDR3 sequences, with 8% to 9% occurring only once. In this sample, this clonotype turned up a few times. These sequences were also reported in another study, on yellow fever vaccine responses in identical twins.

Sequencing input: PBMCs. The source of this sequence is a woman between 18 and 30 years old in good health. The rearrangement joins TRBV28 to TRBJ2-3, with 10 nucleotides matching TRBD2. CDR3 protein: CASIMVSGRADTQYF. The CDR3 DNA is TGTGCCAGCATCATGGTGAGCGGGAGGGCAGATACGCAGTATTTT.